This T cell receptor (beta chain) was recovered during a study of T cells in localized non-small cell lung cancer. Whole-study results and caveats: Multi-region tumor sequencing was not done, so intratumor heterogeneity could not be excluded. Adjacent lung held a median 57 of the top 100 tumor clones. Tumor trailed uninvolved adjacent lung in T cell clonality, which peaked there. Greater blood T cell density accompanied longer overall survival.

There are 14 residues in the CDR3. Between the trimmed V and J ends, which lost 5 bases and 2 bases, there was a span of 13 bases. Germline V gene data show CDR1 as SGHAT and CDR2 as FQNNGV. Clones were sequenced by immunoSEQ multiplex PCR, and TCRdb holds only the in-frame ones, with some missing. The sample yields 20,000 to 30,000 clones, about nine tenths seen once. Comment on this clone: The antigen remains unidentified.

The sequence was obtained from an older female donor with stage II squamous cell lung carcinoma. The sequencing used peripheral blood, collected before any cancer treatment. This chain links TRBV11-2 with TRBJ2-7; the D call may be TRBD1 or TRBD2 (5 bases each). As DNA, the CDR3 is TGTGCCAGCAGCGGGGGAATGGGGGCCTACGAGCAGTACTTC. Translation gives CASSGGMGAYEQYF.